These T cell receptor beta chains were read from a single sample in a study of blood T cell repertoires in COVID-19. Profiling relied on immunoSEQ multiplex PCR, and the TCRdb table lists in-frame clones only, not all of them. The profile shows some 350,000 clones, roughly 90% of them singletons. The specimen was peripheral blood. The receptors originated from a woman in her 70s with COVID-19, enrolled during active disease. Each CDR3 is given with its conserved first and last residue. The D gene is left open where the match is weak. Clone size is shown for a subset of rows, as once, few, many or a class of expanded clone.

clone size,J gene,V gene,D gene,CDR3 protein,CDR3 DNA
NA,TRBJ1-2,TRBV18,NA,CASSPGGFYGYTF,TGTGCCAGCTCACCAGGGGGGTTCTATGGCTACACCTTC
once,TRBJ2-3,TRBV7-2,NA,CASSLWGQDTQYF,TGTGCCAGCAGCTTATGGGGCCAAGATACGCAGTATTTT
NA,TRBJ1-2,TRBV2,TRBD1,CASNPDRGHDYGYTF,TGTGCCAGCAACCCCGACAGGGGGCACGACTATGGCTACACCTTC
NA,TRBJ2-3,TRBV7-2,TRBD2,CASSVSGGVTDTQYF,TGTGCCAGCAGCGTTAGCGGGGGCGTCACAGATACGCAGTATTTT
NA,TRBJ2-1,TRBV3-1/TRBV3-2,TRBD1,CASSPSGTGVYNEQFF,TGTGCCAGCAGTCCTTCCGGGACAGGGGTATACAATGAGCAGTTCTTC
NA,TRBJ1-1,TRBV12-5,TRBD1,CASGAGTGGKKWAFF,TGTGCTAGTGGGGCCGGGACAGGGGGAAAAAAGTGGGCTTTCTTT
NA,TRBJ1-6,TRBV7-8,TRBD1,CASSLVRVGDSANSPLHF,TGTGCCAGCAGCTTAGTCAGAGTGGGGGACAGCGCTAATTCACCCCTCCACTTT
NA,TRBJ2-6,TRBV19,TRBD1,CASSVSRDRSGANVLTF,TGTGCCAGTAGTGTGTCCCGGGACAGGTCTGGGGCCAACGTCCTGACTTTC
NA,TRBJ1-2,TRBV5-1,TRBD1,CASSWGPGGDGYTF,TGCGCCAGCAGTTGGGGGCCAGGGGGCGATGGCTACACCTTC
NA,TRBJ2-3,TRBV5-1,NA,CASSPLAGGQTDTQYF,TGCGCCAGCAGCCCCTTAGCCGGGGGGCAAACAGATACGCAGTATTTT
NA,TRBJ1-5,TRBV27,NA,CASSFGRDQPQHF,TGTGCCAGCAGTTTCGGCAGGGATCAGCCCCAGCATTTT
NA,TRBJ1-4,TRBV2,NA,CASSRDYKLFF,TGTGCCAGCAGCAGGGATTATAAACTGTTTTTT
once,TRBJ2-5,TRBV2,TRBD1,CASRRTGGDETQYF,TGTGCCAGCAGAAGGACAGGGGGGGATGAGACCCAGTACTTC
NA,TRBJ1-5,TRBV15,TRBD1,CATSRRGQINQPQHF,TGTGCCACCAGCAGAAGGGGACAGATTAATCAGCCCCAGCATTTT
NA,TRBJ2-1,TRBV28,NA,CASSPPPLGQEQFF,TGTGCCAGCAGTCCCCCCCCTTTGGGACAAGAGCAGTTCTTC
NA,TRBJ1-1,TRBV19,NA,CASSFLGRQTFF,TGTGCCAGTAGTTTTCTAGGCCGCCAAACTTTCTTT
NA,TRBJ1-3,TRBV23-1,NA,CAGSAYTIYF,TGCGCCGGGAGCGCGTACACCATATATTTT
NA,TRBJ1-3,TRBV18,NA,CASSPPRLSGNTIYF,TGTGCCAGCTCACCACCCAGACTCTCTGGAAACACCATATATTTT
NA,TRBJ1-2,TRBV3-1/TRBV3-2,TRBD1,CASSQGQGRFYGYTF,TGTGCCAGCAGCCAGGGACAGGGTCGTTTCTATGGCTACACCTTC
NA,TRBJ1-1,TRBV7-2,TRBD1,CASSARDSLNTEAFF,TGTGCCAGCAGCGCCCGGGACAGTCTGAACACTGAAGCTTTCTTT
NA,TRBJ2-7,TRBV30,NA,CAYNPGDEQYF,TGTGCCTACAATCCAGGCGACGAGCAGTACTTC
NA,TRBJ1-1,TRBV18,TRBD1,CASSRIQGADTEAFF,TGTGCCAGCTCACGCATCCAGGGGGCGGACACTGAAGCTTTCTTT
NA,TRBJ2-7,TRBV30,TRBD1,CACHPGTGNTYEQYF,TGTGCCTGCCACCCCGGGACAGGGAATACATACGAGCAGTACTTC
NA,TRBJ2-2,TRBV9,TRBD1,CASNFQGATGELFF,TGTGCCAGCAACTTCCAGGGGGCGACCGGGGAGCTGTTTTTT
NA,TRBJ2-5,TRBV7-2,NA,CASSLALQETQYF,TGTGCCAGCAGCTTAGCCCTTCAAGAGACCCAGTACTTC
NA,TRBJ2-6,TRBV23-1,TRBD1,CASSQSVDRGQSGANVLTF,TGCGCCAGCAGTCAATCTGTAGACAGGGGACAATCTGGGGCCAACGTCCTGACTTTC